The T cell receptor (beta chain) described here comes from a study of regulatory T cells in long-lasting Graves disease. Sequencing libraries for TCR beta were prepared with iRepertoire HTBI primers and Arm-PCR of CDR3 regions. In TCRdb, the multiplex PCR reads were re-called with MiXCR into one record per CDR3 protein. This table has 580,000 or so distinct CDR3 sequences, roughly 16% appearing once. As for time point: newly diagnosed GD, antithyroid drugs for less than 3 months. TCR sequences were obtained from RNA taken from PBMCs. The CDR3 contains 14 residues. Germline V gene lookup returns CDR1 DFQATT and CDR2 SNEGSKA (reference sequence). The V end was cut by 6 bases, the J end by 1 base, with 14 bases between. The same data also went into a second study, on T cells in Graves' hyperthyroidism and ophthalmopathy.

V is TRBV20-1 and J is TRBJ2-3; D gene uncertain. The sample was peripheral blood mononuclear cells (PBMCs), taken at new diagnosis, from a patient treated with antithyroid drugs. The receptor comes from a man between 18 and 29 years old with Graves disease. CDR3 in amino acids: CSAKDRRGTDTQYF. CDR3 bases: TGCAGTGCCAAAGACCGTCGTGGCACAGATACGCAGTATTTT.